A selection of T cell receptor beta chains follows, all from one sample in a study of T cell clonotyping in hematopoietic cell transplantation. TCRdb keeps only in-frame clones here, not all; method: immunoSEQ multiplex PCR. There are approximately 11,000 clones in the sample; 89% occur only once, and approximately 15% lies in the top ten. Sequencing was performed on PBMCs, taken 100 days after allogeneic stem cell transplant. The receptors come from a female patient aged 60 to 70 who had an allogeneic stem cell transplant from an unrelated donor, so the T cells may come from the graft donor. Some clones in this sample may be carry-over from other donors' samples. Both conserved end residues are part of each CDR3. The D gene is left open where the match is weak. The size entry is marked missing in some rows and otherwise reads once, few, many or a size class.

TRBV29-1	TRBJ1-1	NA	NA	CSVEDPVGGRGEQNTEAFF	TGCAGCGTTGAAGACCCCGTAGGTGGGAGGGGGGAACAGAACACTGAAGCTTTCTTT
TRBV6-5	TRBJ1-1	TRBD1	NA	CASSGQGTEAFF	TGTGCCAGCAGCGGACAGGGGACTGAAGCTTTCTTT
TRBV29-1	TRBJ1-1	TRBD1	NA	CSVEGRGLKDEAFF	TGCAGCGTTGAAGGAAGGGGGCTTAAGGATGAAGCTTTCTTT
TRBV28	TRBJ2-7	TRBD1	NA	CASSFRGRLPEQYF	TGTGCCAGCAGTTTCAGGGGGCGCTTGCCCGAGCAGTACTTC
TRBV6-5	TRBJ2-7	NA	NA	CASSYSGRDYEQYF	TGTGCCAGCAGTTACTCCGGCAGAGACTACGAGCAGTACTTC
TRBV29-1	TRBJ2-3	TRBD2	NA	CSSPGTSGPDTQYF	TGCAGCTCCCCCGGGACTAGCGGCCCAGATACGCAGTATTTT
TRBV19	TRBJ2-1	TRBD1	NA	CASSIRGQGYNEQFF	TGTGCCAGTAGTATTAGGGGACAGGGGTACAATGAGCAGTTCTTC
TRBV19	TRBJ1-1	TRBD1	NA	CASIPDRVDTEAFF	TGTGCCAGTATCCCGGACAGGGTGGACACTGAAGCTTTCTTT
TRBV5-4	TRBJ2-1	NA	NA	CASGGLTYNEQFF	TGTGCCAGCGGTGGTCTTACCTACAATGAGCAGTTCTTC
TRBV5-1	TRBJ1-1	NA	NA	CASSLANGRGNTEAFF	TGCGCCAGCAGCTTGGCAAACGGCAGGGGGAACACTGAAGCTTTCTTT
TRBV7-3	TRBJ2-7	NA	NA	CASSLGAGAYEQYF	TGTGCCAGCAGCCTGGGGGCAGGAGCCTACGAGCAGTACTTC
TRBV15	TRBJ1-4	TRBD1	NA	CATSRDGPGQGGEKLFF	TGTGCCACCAGCAGAGATGGCCCGGGACAGGGCGGTGAAAAACTGTTTTTT
TRBV18	TRBJ1-2	NA	NA	CASSGFLRDGYTF	TGTGCCAGCTCAGGGTTCCTTCGAGATGGCTACACCTTC
TRBV11-2	TRBJ2-5	TRBD1	NA	CASSPHPGTEETQYF	TGTGCCAGCAGCCCACACCCCGGGACAGAAGAGACCCAGTACTTC
TRBV4-3	TRBJ2-2	NA	NA	CASSQDYRLSGELFF	TGCGCCAGCAGCCAAGATTATCGCCTTTCCGGGGAGCTGTTTTTT
TRBV4-3	TRBJ1-3	NA	once	CASSQDRYSGNTIYF	TGCGCCAGCAGCCAGGACAGATACTCTGGAAACACCATATATTTT
TRBV4-1	TRBJ2-1	TRBD2	NA	CASSLTSGGYNEQFF	TGCGCCAGCAGCCTAACTAGCGGAGGATACAATGAGCAGTTCTTC
TRBV6-5	TRBJ2-5	TRBD1	NA	CASSLQGASETQYF	TGTGCCAGCAGTTTGCAGGGGGCCAGTGAGACCCAGTACTTC
TRBV27	TRBJ2-7	NA	NA	CASSSQGPHLYEQYF	TGTGCCAGCAGTTCGCAGGGGCCTCACCTCTACGAGCAGTACTTC
TRBV9	TRBJ1-5	NA	NA	CASSVGIGNQPQHF	TGTGCCAGCAGCGTAGGTATAGGGAATCAGCCCCAGCATTTT
TRBV11-2	TRBJ2-7	NA	NA	CASSLAGFSYEQYF	TGTGCCAGCAGCTTAGCAGGTTTCTCCTACGAGCAGTACTTC
TRBV28	TRBJ2-1	TRBD1	NA	CASRITGDSGEQFF	TGTGCCAGCAGGATTACAGGGGATTCGGGTGAGCAGTTCTTC
TRBV19	TRBJ2-2	TRBD1	NA	CAIDRGQNTGELFF	TGTGCCATTGACAGGGGGCAAAACACCGGGGAGCTGTTTTTT
TRBV14	TRBJ1-1	NA	once	CASSKVGGGEAFF	TGTGCCAGCAGCAAAGTGGGTGGCGGTGAAGCTTTCTTT
TRBV30	TRBJ2-1	NA	once	CAWSVLLGVGNAFF	TGTGCCTGGAGTGTACTATTAGGGGTAGGAAATGCGTTCTTC
TRBV28	TRBJ1-1	NA	NA	CASSLRGLGTEAFF	TGTGCCAGCAGTTTAAGGGGGTTGGGCACTGAAGCTTTCTTT
TRBV19	TRBJ2-5	NA	NA	CARGQQETQYF	TGTGCCAGGGGGCAGCAAGAGACCCAGTACTTC
TRBV27	TRBJ2-7	TRBD1	few	CASSSPGQFLYEQYF	TGTGCCAGCAGTTCCCCGGGACAGTTCTTATACGAGCAGTACTTC
TRBV7-3	TRBJ2-7	TRBD2	NA	CASSLASGGRQYF	TGTGCCAGCAGCTTAGCTAGCGGGGGCAGGCAGTACTTC
TRBV27	TRBJ1-5	NA	NA	CASSLSGTTGSTQHF	TGTGCCAGCAGTTTATCCGGGACCACAGGGTCGACCCAGCATTTT
TRBV7-6	TRBJ1-1	NA	NA	CASSPAPRDTEAFF	TGTGCCAGCAGCCCGGCCCCCCGGGACACTGAAGCTTTCTTT